The 20 T cell receptor beta chains reported below all come from one sample, sequenced in a study of PD-1 blockade in mismatch repair-deficient tumors. Clones were read by immunoSEQ multiplex PCR, and TCRdb kept only the in-frame ones, dropping some. The sample lists under 50,000 clones; 65% to 80% were seen once. The sequences come from PBMCs, collected before pembrolizumab treatment. These receptors were collected from an adult with mismatch repair-deficient cancer.

The chain combines TRBV13 with TRBJ2-3, with D tentatively TRBD2 (6 bases). CDR1 is PRHDT and CDR2 is FYEKMQ in the germline V gene (reference sequence). The CDR3 has 16 residues. The V end was cut by 1 base, the J end by 0 bases, with 11 bases between. The DNA for the CDR3 is TGTGCCAGCAGCTTAGCCCCGGGACTCAGCACAGATACGCAGTATTTT. Residues: CASSLAPGLSTDTQYF.

This chain links TRBV27 with TRBJ1-1, with a possible D match to TRBD1 (5 bases). Germline assignment: CDR1 MNHEY and CDR2 SMNVEV (reference sequence). CDR3 length: 14 amino acids. V lost 6 bases, J lost 3 bases, and 14 bases lay in between. The CDR3, as DNA: TGTGCCAGCAGACTCGGGCAGGGACACACTGAAGCTTTCTTT. Protein product: CASRLGQGHTEAFF.

This clone was seen only once. At one end, the junction sequence differs from germline, possibly due to a read error. The V and J genes are TRBV7-7 and TRBJ1-5; D possibly corresponds to TRBD1 (6 bases). The germline gives CDR1 SSHAT, CDR2 FNYEAQ (reference sequence). The CDR3 is 14 residues long. The CDR3 spells CASSWTVSNQPQHF. In DNA, the CDR3 is TGTGCTAGCAGCTGGACAGTTAGCAATCAGCCCCAGCATTTT.

V gene TRBV7-9 combines with J gene TRBJ1-2; possible D gene TRBD1, 5 bases. From germline, CDR1 is SEHNR and CDR2 FQNEAQ (reference sequence). Trimming removed 3 bases at V and 2 bases at J, with 10 bases between. The CDR3 loop spans 14 amino acids. The CDR3 reads CASSLGGRNYGYTF. CDR3 DNA: TGTGCCAGCAGCTTGGGGGGTAGGAACTATGGCTACACCTTC.

The chain has TRBV27 and TRBJ1-1, with D perhaps matching TRBD1 (5 bases). Looked up from germline, CDR1 is MNHEY and CDR2 is SMNVEV (reference sequence). The CDR3 has 13 residues. V gave up 2 bases and J gave up 4 bases, with 8 bases separating them. The CDR3, as DNA: TGTGCCAGCAGTTTAACCGGGGGCACTGAAGCTTTCTTT. Encoded protein: CASSLTGGTEAFF.

The V and J genes are TRBV9 and TRBJ1-1; the D is unclear. Germline V gene lookup returns CDR1 SGDLS and CDR2 YYNGEE. Trimming left V 0 bases short and J 1 base short, with 7 bases between. This CDR3 has 14 amino acids. CDR3 sequence: CASSVAERNTEAFF. DNA for the CDR3: TGTGCCAGCAGCGTAGCCGAGAGGAACACTGAAGCTTTCTTT.

This clone appeared once. The CDR3 sequence is CASSSEGLAGDQYF. The CDR3 DNA reads as TGTGCCAGCAGCTCAGAAGGACTAGCGGGAGATCAGTACTTC. This rearrangement joins TRBV7-8 to TRBJ2-4, with TRBD2 matching over 13 bases. The CDR3 contains 14 residues. Germline loops: CDR1 SGHVS, CDR2 FQNEAQ. Germline trimming cut 4 bases from V and 12 bases from J; bases unmatched to any gene: 6.

This clone was detected once. CDR3 sequence: CASSMGQGRYNEQFF. CDR3 DNA sequence: TGCGCCAGCAGCATGGGACAGGGGCGCTACAATGAGCAGTTCTTC. The rearrangement links TRBV5-1 to TRBJ2-1; 10 bases are shared with TRBD1. The CDR3 is made up of 15 amino acids. The trim removed 4 bases at V and 3 bases at J, leaving 4 bases unmatched. The V gene's germline CDR1 is SGHRS and CDR2 YFSETQ.

This chain connects TRBV25-1 to TRBJ1-2; D perhaps matches TRBD1 (5 bases). V was clipped by 6 bases and J by 4 bases, with 9 bases between them. The CDR3 is 12 residues long. Germline-derived CDR1 and CDR2 are MGHDK and SYGVNS. CDR3 in DNA: TGTGCCAGCAGGGACCAGGGCTATGGCTACACCTTC. The encoded protein is CASRDQGYGYTF.

The chain has TRBV4-2 and TRBJ2-1; a weak D match, TRBD1 (6 bases). Germline lookup yields CDR1 LGHNA and CDR2 YNFKEQ. CDR3 length equals 13 residues. The V gene lost 0 bases and the J gene lost 15 bases, with 15 bases spanning the gap. CDR3 bases: TGTGCCAGCAGCCAAGAATTAACAGGGTCTCGGTTCTTC. As protein: CASSQELTGSRFF.

This chain joins TRBV19 and TRBJ2-3, with D perhaps matching TRBD2 (6 bases). The CDR3 extends over 15 amino acids. V shed 1 base and J shed 5 bases, with 13 bases lying between them. Germline V gene data show CDR1 as LNHDA and CDR2 as SQIVND (reference sequence). The CDR3 region has the DNA TGTGCCAGTAGTATAGGGAGGGCTCCGGGAGATACGCAGTATTTT. This encodes CASSIGRAPGDTQYF.

The chain carries TRBV7-3 and TRBJ2-3; tentatively, D is TRBD2 (6 bases). This CDR3 spans 14 amino acids. V gave up 2 bases and J gave up 5 bases, with 11 bases separating them. Germline V gives CDR1 SGHTA, CDR2 FQGTGA. In DNA, the CDR3 is TGTGCCAGCAGCTTATTCGGGAGCGGAGATACGCAGTATTTT. It is translated as CASSLFGSGDTQYF.

V is TRBV6-5 and J is TRBJ2-5, with 14 bases fitting TRBD2. Germline V gives CDR1 MNHEY, CDR2 SVGAGI. The CDR3 is 15 residues long. V trimming: 5 bases; J trimming: 4 bases; junction bases outside the gene matches: 3. The CDR3 region has the DNA TGTGCCAGCAGTCCGGGACTAGCGGGAGTAGAGACCCAGTACTTC. This gives the protein CASSPGLAGVETQYF.

The chain recombines TRBV7-9 with TRBJ2-1, with a possible D match to TRBD2 (6 bases). Trimming removed 2 bases at V and 7 bases at J, with 27 bases between. Germline V gives CDR1 SEHNR, CDR2 FQNEAQ (reference sequence). The CDR3 runs 19 residues. The CDR3 here is CASSLWGGVQLANGNEQFF. In nucleotides, the CDR3 is TGTGCCAGCAGCTTATGGGGTGGTGTCCAACTAGCAAACGGGAATGAGCAGTTCTTC.

The J gene is TRBJ1-3, the V gene TRBV2; no definite D call. This CDR3 has 17 amino acids. Trimming took off 2 bases at V and 0 bases at J, with 14 bases between the two ends. Germline assignment: CDR1 SNHLY and CDR2 FYNNEI. Here the CDR3 DNA reads TGTGCCAGCAGTGAACGGCCAGGTTACTACTCTGGAAACACCATATATTTT. Its translation is CASSERPGYYSGNTIYF.

The V and J genes are TRBV5-4 and TRBJ2-1, with 8 bases aligning to TRBD2. Germline V lookup: CDR1 SGHNT, CDR2 YYREEE (reference sequence). The CDR3 has 13 residues. The trim removed 3 bases at V and 8 bases at J, leaving 4 bases unmatched. CDR3 sequence reads: CASSWTSSDEQFF. DNA of the CDR3: TGTGCCAGCAGCTGGACTAGCTCCGATGAGCAGTTCTTC.

The chain has TRBV15 and TRBJ2-1, with 7 bases matching TRBD2. CDR3 size: 16 residues. V gave up 0 bases and J gave up 5 bases; unmatched junction bases: 7. Germline CDR1 reads LNHNV; CDR2 reads YYDKDF (reference sequence). CDR3 residues: CATSRDLVGGHNEQFF. The CDR3 nucleotides are TGTGCCACCAGCAGAGATCTTGTGGGAGGGCACAATGAGCAGTTCTTC.

V and J are TRBV7-6 and TRBJ1-4; TRBD1 agrees at 8 bases. CDR3 length: 17 amino acids. Trimming took 0 bases from V and 7 from J; bases not matched to a gene: 10. Germline values: CDR1 SGHVS, CDR2 FNYEAQ. The CDR3 DNA follows: TGTGCCAGCAGCTTAGCGGTTTTCAGGGGGCGCGGTGAAAAACTGTTTTTT. It yields the protein CASSLAVFRGRGEKLFF.

V is TRBV19 and J is TRBJ1-3, with D uncertain. The germline V and J ends were trimmed by 10 bases and 2 bases, with 9 bases remaining between them. The CDR3 contains 12 residues. CDR1 is LNHDA and CDR2 is SQIVND in the germline V gene (reference sequence). The CDR3 loop reads CATKSTGNTIYF. The CDR3 region has the DNA TGTGCCACCAAATCCACTGGAAACACCATATATTTT.

The chain combines TRBV2 with TRBJ2-2; a possible D gene is TRBD2 (6 bases). Germline CDR1 SNHLY, CDR2 FYNNEI. Deletions cut 3 bases from V and 5 bases from J, with 13 bases between. This CDR3 region has 15 residues. The CDR3 region is CASSEWGVGTGELFF. CDR3 nucleotide sequence: TGTGCCAGCAGTGAGTGGGGGGTAGGAACCGGGGAGCTGTTTTTT. The full variable domain, its missing parts supplied by reference TRBV2 and TRBJ2-2, is EPEVTQTPSHQVTQMGQEVILRCVPISNHLYFYWYRQILGQKVEFLVSFYNNEISEKSEIFDDQFSVERPDGSNFTLKIRSTKLEDSAMYFCASSEWGVGTGELFFGEGSRLTVL.